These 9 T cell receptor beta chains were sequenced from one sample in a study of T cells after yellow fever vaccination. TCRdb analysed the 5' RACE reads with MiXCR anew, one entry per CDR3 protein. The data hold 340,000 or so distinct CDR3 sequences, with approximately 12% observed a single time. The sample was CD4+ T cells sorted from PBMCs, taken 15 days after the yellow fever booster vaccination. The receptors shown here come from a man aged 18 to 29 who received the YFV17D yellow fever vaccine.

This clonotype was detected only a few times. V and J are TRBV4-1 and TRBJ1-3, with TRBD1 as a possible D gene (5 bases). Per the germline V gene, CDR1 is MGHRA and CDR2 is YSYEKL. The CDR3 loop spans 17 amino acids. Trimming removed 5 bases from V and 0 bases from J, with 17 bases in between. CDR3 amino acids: CASSENRRPSSGNTIYF. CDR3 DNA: TGCGCCAGCAGCGAGAACAGGAGACCAAGCTCTGGAAACACCATATATTTT.

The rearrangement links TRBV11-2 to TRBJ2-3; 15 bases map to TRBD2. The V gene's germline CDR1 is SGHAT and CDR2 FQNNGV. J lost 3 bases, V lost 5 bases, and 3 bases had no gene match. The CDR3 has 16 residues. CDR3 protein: CASSIGTSGGTDTQYF. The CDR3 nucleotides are TGTGCCAGCAGCATTGGGACTAGCGGGGGGACAGATACGCAGTATTTT.

Here the CDR3 reads CASTPGTALSETQYF. The CDR3 nucleotides read TGCGCCAGCACCCCCGGGACAGCACTTTCGGAGACCCAGTACTTC. V is TRBV5-1 and J is TRBJ2-5, with TRBD1 identical over 7 bases. CDR1 is SGHRS, CDR2 YFSETQ, per germline. This CDR3 spans 15 amino acids. V lost 6 bases to trimming and J lost 5 bases; unmatched junction nucleotides: 13. Together with reference TRBV5-1 and TRBJ2-5, the CDR3 gives the full variable domain: KAGVTQTPRYLIKTRGQQVTLSCSPISGHRSVSWYQQTPGQGLQFLFEYFSETQRNKGNFPGRFSGRQFSNSRSEMNVSTLELGDSALYLCASTPGTALSETQYFGPGTRLLVL.

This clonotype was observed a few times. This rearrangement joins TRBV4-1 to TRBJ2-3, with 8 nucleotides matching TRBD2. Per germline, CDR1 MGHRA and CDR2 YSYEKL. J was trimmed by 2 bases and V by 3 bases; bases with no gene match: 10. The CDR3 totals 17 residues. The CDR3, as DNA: TGCGCCAGCAGCCAGGAGTGGGCGGGGGGATCCACAGATACGCAGTATTTT. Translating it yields CASSQEWAGGSTDTQYF.

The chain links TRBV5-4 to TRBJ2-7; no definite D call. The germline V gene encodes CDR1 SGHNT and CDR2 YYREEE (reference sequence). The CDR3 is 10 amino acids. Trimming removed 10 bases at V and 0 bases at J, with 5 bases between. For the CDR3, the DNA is TGTGCCGGCTACTCCTACGAGCAGTACTTC. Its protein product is CAGYSYEQYF.

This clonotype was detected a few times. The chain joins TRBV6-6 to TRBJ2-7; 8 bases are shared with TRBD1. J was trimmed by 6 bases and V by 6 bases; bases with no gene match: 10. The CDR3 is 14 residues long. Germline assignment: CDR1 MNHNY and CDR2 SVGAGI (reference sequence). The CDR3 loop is CASSPGGSFGEQYV. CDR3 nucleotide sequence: TGTGCCAGCAGCCCAGGGGGCAGCTTTGGCGAGCAGTACGTC.

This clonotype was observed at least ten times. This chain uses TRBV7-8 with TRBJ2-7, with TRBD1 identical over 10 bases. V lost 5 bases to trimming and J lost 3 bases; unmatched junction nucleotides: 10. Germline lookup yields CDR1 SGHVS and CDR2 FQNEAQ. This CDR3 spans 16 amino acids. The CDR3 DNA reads TGTGCCAGCAGCCCACCGCTAAGGACAGGGGGCTACGAGCAGTACTTC. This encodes CASSPPLRTGGYEQYF.

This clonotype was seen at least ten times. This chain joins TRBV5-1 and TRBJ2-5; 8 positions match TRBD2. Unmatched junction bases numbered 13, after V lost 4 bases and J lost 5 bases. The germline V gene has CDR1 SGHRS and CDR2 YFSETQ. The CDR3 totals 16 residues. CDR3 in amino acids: CASSPPTGGAWETQYF. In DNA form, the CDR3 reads TGCGCCAGCAGCCCCCCGACCGGGGGGGCCTGGGAGACCCAGTACTTC.

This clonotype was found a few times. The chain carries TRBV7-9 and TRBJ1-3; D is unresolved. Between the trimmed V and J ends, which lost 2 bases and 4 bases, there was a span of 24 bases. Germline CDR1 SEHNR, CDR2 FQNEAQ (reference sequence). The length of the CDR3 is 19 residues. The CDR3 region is CASSLWVVADMGSGNTIYF. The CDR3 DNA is TGTGCCAGCAGCTTATGGGTCGTGGCCGACATGGGCTCCGGAAACACCATATATTTT.